This record covers a single T cell receptor (beta chain). Its antigen is currently unknown. Both TRBC1 and TRBC2 were covered by a beta constant-region primer of two equimolar oligonucleotides. Four rounds of PCR amplified the ligated cDNA using nested alpha and beta constant-region primers plus SP2. TCRdb re-derived calls from the UMI-ligation and nested PCR reads in MiXCR, one entry per CDR3 protein. Counted here are more than 120,000 distinct CDR3 sequences, approximately 20% occurring once; the ten biggest clones make up about 0.57%. CMV status came from CD4+ T cell IFNgamma after overnight CMV lysate stimulation of fresh PBMCs. Cells stained for CD3, CD4, CD8, CD45RA and CD27 were sorted into four subsets. This entry comes from a study of naive and memory T cell subsets. V was cut by 10 bases and J by 6 bases, with 16 bases left in between. Germline CDR1 reads MNHEY; CDR2 reads SVGEGT. This CDR3 has 12 residues.

Findings and limits, study-wide: Possibly reflecting memory cells re-expressing CD45RA, a few larger clonotypes occurred in naive repertoires, especially CD8.

This TCR came from a human donor in good health. This sequence joins TRBV6-2 or TRBV6-3 and TRBJ2-7, with a possible D match to TRBD2 (6 bases). Material: naive CD8+ T cells from blood. The CDR3: CATQDRRAEQYF. CDR3 DNA sequence: TGTGCCACCCAAGATAGGAGGGCCGAGCAGTACTTC.